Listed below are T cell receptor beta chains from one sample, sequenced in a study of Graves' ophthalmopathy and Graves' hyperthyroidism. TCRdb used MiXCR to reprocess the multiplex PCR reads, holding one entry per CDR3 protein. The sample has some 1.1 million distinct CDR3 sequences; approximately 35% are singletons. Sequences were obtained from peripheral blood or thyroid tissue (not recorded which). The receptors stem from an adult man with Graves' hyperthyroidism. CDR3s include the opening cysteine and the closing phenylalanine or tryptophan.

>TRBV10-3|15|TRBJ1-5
CAISRDRGQDQPQHF
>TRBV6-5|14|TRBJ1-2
CASRETDSRDGYTF
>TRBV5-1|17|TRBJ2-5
CASSHGGAGRGQETQYF
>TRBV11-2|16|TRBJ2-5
CASSLGAGGSQETQYF
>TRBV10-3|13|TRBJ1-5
CAIQNKSNQPQHF
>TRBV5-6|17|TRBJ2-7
CASSLRTSGRSSYEQYF
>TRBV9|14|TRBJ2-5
CASSGWGSGETQYF
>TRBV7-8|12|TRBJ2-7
CASSLLFYEQYF
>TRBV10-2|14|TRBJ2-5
CASSISGALKTQYF
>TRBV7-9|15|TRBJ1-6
CASSLQRGDNSPLHF
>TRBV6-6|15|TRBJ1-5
CAGKGGRQEGQPQHF
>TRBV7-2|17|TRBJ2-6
CASSPRSGSSGANVLTF
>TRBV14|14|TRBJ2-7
CASSQEGFRQEQYF
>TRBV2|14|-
CASSGAGGGETQYF
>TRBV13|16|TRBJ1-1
CASSLNPGQGNTEAFF
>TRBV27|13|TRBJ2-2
CASSLYWPGELFF
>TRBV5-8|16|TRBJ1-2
CASSSDTGVSPRGYTF
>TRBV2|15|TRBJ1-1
CASSGDQGFGTEAFF
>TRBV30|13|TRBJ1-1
CAFRAGMNTEAFF
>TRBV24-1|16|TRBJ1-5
CATSDFVGQGSQPQHF